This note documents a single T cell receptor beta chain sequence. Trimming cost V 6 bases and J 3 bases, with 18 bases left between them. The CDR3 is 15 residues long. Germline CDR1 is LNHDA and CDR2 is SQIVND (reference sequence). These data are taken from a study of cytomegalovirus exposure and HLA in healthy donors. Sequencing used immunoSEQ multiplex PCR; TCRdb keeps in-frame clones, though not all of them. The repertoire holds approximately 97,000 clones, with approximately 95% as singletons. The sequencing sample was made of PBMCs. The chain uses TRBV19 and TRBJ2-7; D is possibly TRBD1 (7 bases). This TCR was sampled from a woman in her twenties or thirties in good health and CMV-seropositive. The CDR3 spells CASRARTGGNYEQYF. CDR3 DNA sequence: TGTGCCAGTAGAGCGAGGACAGGCGGGAACTACGAGCAGTACTTC.